This T cell receptor (beta chain) was profiled in a study of identical twins. General study points: Alpha sequences that were out-of-frame and twin-shared showed an excess of low generation probability.

Germline values: CDR1 SGHRS, CDR2 YFSETQ. V dropped 3 bases and J dropped 5; count of bases not matched to a gene: 9. The length of the CDR3 is 15 residues. TCRdb redid the calling of the 5' RACE reads with MiXCR, one entry per CDR3 protein. The table lists about 240,000 distinct CDR3 sequences, about 12% of them singletons. For this clonotype: Its antigen remains unidentified.

The same specimen was also included in a second study, on yellow fever vaccine responses in identical twins.

The genes are TRBV5-1 and TRBJ2-5, with 8 bases aligning to TRBD1. The TCR was taken from a woman between 18 and 29 years old in good health. The sample comprised memory (CD45RO+) T cells sorted from blood. This CDR3 reads CASSWTTGGGETQYF. In nucleotides, the CDR3 is TGCGCCAGCAGCTGGACTACAGGGGGTGGGGAGACCCAGTACTTC.